This TCR beta chain was captured in a study of T cell responses to AZD1222 COVID-19 vaccine. Looking at the study overall: Pooled together were second doses at about 4 or about 12 weeks. Study-wide results and limits: The peak T cell response came first, and repertoires were sampled only after it. White British ancestry dominated among donors, who included more females, and clonal diversity was possibly underestimated.

Data came from immunoSEQ multiplex PCR; TCRdb stores just in-frame clones and leaves some out. The repertoire holds around 180,000 clones, with 85% to 90% as singletons. This clone showed up just a few times. Its antigen is as yet unknown. The receptor's source is an adult in good health. Sequencing used peripheral blood, obtained on day 0 of AZD1222 vaccination.

The CDR3 nucleotides read TGCGCCAGCAGGCCAACCGGGACAGGGGACGAGCAGTACTTC. Its protein is CASRPTGTGDEQYF. V is TRBV10-1 and J is TRBJ2-7; 10 bases align to TRBD1. This CDR3 is 14 amino acids long. CDR1 and CDR2 from the germline V gene are WNHNN and SYGVQD (reference sequence). J gave up 5 bases and V 6 bases, and 7 bases lay outside the gene matches.